This TCR beta chain came from a study of T-cell reconstitution after alpha-beta-depleted transplantation in children. In this sample, this clonotype turned up a few times. Preparation of the TCRbeta library used unique molecular identifiers. TCRdb called the PCR reads again in MiXCR, with one record for every CDR3 protein. The sample has around 360,000 distinct CDR3 sequences, about a tenth seen once. V lost 0 bases and J lost 7, with 10 bases in between. The germline gives CDR1 LNHNV, CDR2 YYDKDF (reference sequence). The CDR3 length is 14 residues. The sequence derives from a human donor who donated a stem cell graft to a child with acute lymphoblastic leukemia. The sample in question was PBMCs from the stem cell graft donor, obtained from the stem cell graft. The genes are TRBV15 and TRBJ2-1; D possibly uses TRBD1 or TRBD2 (5 bases each). The CDR3 bases are TGTGCCACCAGCAGAGATACGGGACGGAATGAGCAGTTCTTC. Translation gives CATSRDTGRNEQFF.